This T cell receptor beta chain was recorded in a study of cytomegalovirus exposure and HLA in healthy donors. Study observations and caveats: Reports indicate that TCR beta sequences accurately predicted the HLA-A and HLA-B alleles of most subjects. Later, an analysis showed that TCR beta chains associated with HLA were more clonally expanded than others that were equally common.

A remark on this clone: Its antigen remains unknown.

Nominally healthy donors provided the samples, though records likely missed some immune exposures. The PCR contained 60 Vbeta and 13 Jbeta primers. Measured with immunoSEQ multiplex PCR; TCRdb has only the in-frame clones, and not every one. Listed are around 160,000 clones; about 1.7% falls within the top ten. The sequence was collected from a woman aged 50 to 60 in good health and CMV-seronegative. Sequencing used PBMCs.

CDR3 bases: TGTGCCAGCAGTTACATAGAAGGAGGTGGCTACACCTTC. It encodes CASSYIEGGGYTF. The chain couples TRBV6-5 to TRBJ1-2; D gene uncertain. V lost 2 bases to trimming and J lost 7 bases, with 11 bases between them. Looked up from germline, CDR1 is MNHEY and CDR2 is SVGAGI. The CDR3 extends over 13 amino acids.